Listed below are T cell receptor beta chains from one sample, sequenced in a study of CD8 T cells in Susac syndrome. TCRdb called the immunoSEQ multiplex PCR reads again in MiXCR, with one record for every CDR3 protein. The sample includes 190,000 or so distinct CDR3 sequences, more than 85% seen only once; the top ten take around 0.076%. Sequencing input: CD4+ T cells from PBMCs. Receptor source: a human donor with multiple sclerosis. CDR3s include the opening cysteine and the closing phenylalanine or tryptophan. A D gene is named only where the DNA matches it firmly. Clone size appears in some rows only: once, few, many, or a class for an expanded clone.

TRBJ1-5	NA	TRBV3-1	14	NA	TGTGCCAGCAGCCAAGCCCTCAGCAATCAGCCCCAGCATTTT	CASSQALSNQPQHF
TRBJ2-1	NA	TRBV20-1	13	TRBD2	TGCAGTGCGGTAGCGGGCCGATACAATGAGCAGTTCTTC	CSAVAGRYNEQFF
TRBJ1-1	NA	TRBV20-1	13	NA	TGCAGTGCTAGTGTGGGGGGAGGCACTGAAGCTTTCTTT	CSASVGGGTEAFF
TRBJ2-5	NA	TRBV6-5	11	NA	TGTGCCAGCAGTAGAGGCGGGACCCAGTACTTC	CASSRGGTQYF
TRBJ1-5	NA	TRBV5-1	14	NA	TGCGCCAGCAGCTTGACACCTGGGGATCAGCCCCAGCATTTT	CASSLTPGDQPQHF
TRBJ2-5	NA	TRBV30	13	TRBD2	TGTGCTCTGGAGCGGGGGGTTCAAGAGACCCAGTACTTC	CALERGVQETQYF
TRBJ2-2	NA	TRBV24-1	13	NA	TGTGCCACCAGTGATGGACACACCGGGGAGCTGTTTTTT	CATSDGHTGELFF
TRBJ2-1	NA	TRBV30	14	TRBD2	TGTGCCTGGAGTGGGACTAGCGGGGTTTATGAGCAGTTCTTC	CAWSGTSGVYEQFF
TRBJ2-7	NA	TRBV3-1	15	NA	TGTGCCAGCAGCCCGGGACTCCTCAACTCCTACGAGCAGTACTTC	CASSPGLLNSYEQYF
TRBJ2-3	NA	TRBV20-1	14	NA	TGCAGTGCTAGAGATTCACTAAAGGTGGATACGCAGTATTTT	CSARDSLKVDTQYF
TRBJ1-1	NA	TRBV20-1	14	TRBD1	TGCAGTGCTACACTCGGAGGGGGCAACACTGAAGCTTTCTTT	CSATLGGGNTEAFF
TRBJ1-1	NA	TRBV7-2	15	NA	TGTGCCAGCAGCCCACCCGGGGGCATGAACACTGAAGCTTTCTTT	CASSPPGGMNTEAFF
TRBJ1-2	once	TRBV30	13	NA	TGTGCCTGGAGTTCCGGGACATGGAATGGCTACACCTTC	CAWSSGTWNGYTF
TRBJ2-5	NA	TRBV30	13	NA	TGTGCCTGGAGTATACTAGCAGAAGGGACCCAGTACTTC	CAWSILAEGTQYF
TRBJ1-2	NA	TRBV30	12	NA	TGTGCCTGGAATGTAGGCGGGGTTGGCTACACCTTC	CAWNVGGVGYTF
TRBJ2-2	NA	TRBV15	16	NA	TGTGCCACCAGCCGACGGCGGGGCTCCCCGTCCGGGGAGCTGTTTTTT	CATSRRRGSPSGELFF
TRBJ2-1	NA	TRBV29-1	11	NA	TGCAGCGTTGCGACTTACAATGAGCAGTTCTTC	CSVATYNEQFF
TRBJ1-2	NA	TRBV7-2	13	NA	TGTGCCAGCAGCTTAGGGGCAGCCTATGGCTACACCTTC	CASSLGAAYGYTF
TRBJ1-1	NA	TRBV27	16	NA	TGTGCCAGCAGTTCACGCCCTACCACCAAAAACACTGAAGCTTTCTTT	CASSSRPTTKNTEAFF
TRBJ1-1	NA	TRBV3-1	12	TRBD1	TGTGCCAGCAGCCAGGAGGGGGCTCGGGCTTTCTTT	CASSQEGARAFF
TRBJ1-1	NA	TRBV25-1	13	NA	TGTGCCAGCAGAGGACCTGGGGCGACTGAAGCTTTCTTT	CASRGPGATEAFF
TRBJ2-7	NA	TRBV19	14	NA	TGTGCCAGTAGTCCCGGGGACGGAACCTACGAGCAGTACTTC	CASSPGDGTYEQYF
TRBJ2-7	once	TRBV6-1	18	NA	TGTGCCAGCAGCGAAACACACCCCGGGACATCCACTTCCTACGAGCAGTACTTC	CASSETHPGTSTSYEQYF
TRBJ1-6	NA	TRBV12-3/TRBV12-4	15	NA	TGTGCCAGCAGTTTAAATCCAAGGGGTAATTCACCCCTCCACTTT	CASSLNPRGNSPLHF
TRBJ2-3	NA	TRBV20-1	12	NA	TGCAGTGCTAGAGCCTGGGGGGATACGCAGTATTTT	CSARAWGDTQYF
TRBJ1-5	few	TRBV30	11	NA	TGTGCCTGGAGTGTGGGTCAGCCCCAGCATTTT	CAWSVGQPQHF
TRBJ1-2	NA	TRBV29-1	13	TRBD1	TGCAGCGCTGACTCCGGGACAGCTTATGGCTACACCTTC	CSADSGTAYGYTF
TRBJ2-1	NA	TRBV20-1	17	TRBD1	TGCAGTGCTAGCGTTGCCTCCGGGACAGGGGGTTCGGGTGAGCAGTTCTTC	CSASVASGTGGSGEQFF
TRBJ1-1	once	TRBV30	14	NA	TGTGCCTGGAGTAGGGGACCTATGAACACTGAAGCTTTCTTT	CAWSRGPMNTEAFF
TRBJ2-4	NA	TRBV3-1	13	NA	TGTGCCAGCAGCCAAGACAGGCCAGGCATTCAGTACTTC	CASSQDRPGIQYF
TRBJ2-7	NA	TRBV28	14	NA	TGTGCCAGCAGTCAACCGGCGGTTTCCTACGAGCAGTACTTC	CASSQPAVSYEQYF
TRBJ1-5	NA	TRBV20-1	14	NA	TGCAGTGCTCCCCGAGCTAGGAGCAATCAGCCCCAGCATTTT	CSAPRARSNQPQHF
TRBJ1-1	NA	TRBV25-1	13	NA	TGTGCCGTGTCGGGGGGGAAGAGCACTGAAGCTTTCTTT	CAVSGGKSTEAFF
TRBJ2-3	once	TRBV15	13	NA	TGTGCCACCAGCCCCGCCCAGGGAGATACGCAGTATTTT	CATSPAQGDTQYF
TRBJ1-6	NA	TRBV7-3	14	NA	TGTGCCAGCAGCTCGGCCACAGGAAACTCACCCCTCCACTTT	CASSSATGNSPLHF
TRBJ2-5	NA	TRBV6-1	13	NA	TGTGCCAGCCAACTCACTACTCAAGAGACCCAGTACTTC	CASQLTTQETQYF
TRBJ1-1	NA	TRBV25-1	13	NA	TGTGCCCCCCCTCGGGGGAGGAACACTGAAGCTTTCTTT	CAPPRGRNTEAFF
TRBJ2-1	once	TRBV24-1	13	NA	TGTGCCACCAGTGATTCCGGGACATCAGGGCAGTTCTTC	CATSDSGTSGQFF
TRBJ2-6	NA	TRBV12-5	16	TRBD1	TGTGCTAGTGGTTCGGGACAGTTCTCTGGGGCCAACGTCCTGACTTTC	CASGSGQFSGANVLTF
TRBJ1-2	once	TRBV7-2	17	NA	TGTGCCAGCAGCTTTCATTGGGCAACGACTGGTAACTATGGCTACACCTTC	CASSFHWATTGNYGYTF
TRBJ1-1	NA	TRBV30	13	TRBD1	TGTGCCTGGGCGACAGGGGGGTTCGCTGAAGCTTTCTTT	CAWATGGFAEAFF